Below, 18 T cell receptor beta chains from the same sample are listed, as sequenced in a study of OX40 agonist ivuxolimab in advanced cancers. The protocol used for the library was the immunoSEQ multiplex PCR assay. In its TCRdb copy, this immuneACCESS table keeps in-frame sequences only and misses some clones. Where compared with another copy, unresolved V genes explain less than half of these, and the others have no known cause. The sample table shows about 62,000 clones, and roughly four fifths are seen once. The top ten hold 0.9% to 1.1% of the sample. Specimen: CD4+ or CD8+ T cells sorted from blood, collected in a trial of the OX40 agonist ivuxolimab. Receptors were obtained from an adult with an advanced solid tumor such as melanoma, head and neck, liver or kidney cancer.

This rearrangement joins TRBV9 to TRBJ1-1; D is ambiguous. This CDR3 contains 14 residues. Germline CDR1 SGDLS, CDR2 YYNGEE. Trimming took off 0 bases at V and 0 bases at J, with 6 bases between the two ends. CDR3 DNA sequence: TGTGCCAGCAGCGTAGGCGAGGTGAACACTGAAGCTTTCTTT. As protein: CASSVGEVNTEAFF.

Worth noting for this clone: Different DNA sequences within this sample yield the same CDR3. The CDR3: CASSLTGFSSYEQYF. The CDR3 nucleotides are TGTGCCAGCAGTCTGACCGGGTTTTCGTCCTACGAGCAGTACTTC. The J gene is TRBJ2-7, the V gene TRBV27; D remains unclear. The CDR3 is 15 residues long. Trimming stripped 5 bases from V and 1 base from J, with 15 bases between. CDR1 MNHEY and CDR2 SMNVEV come from the germline V gene (reference sequence).

The V and J genes are TRBV15 and TRBJ1-4; D not resolved. Germline V lookup: CDR1 LNHNV, CDR2 YYDKDF (reference sequence). The CDR3 sequence is 12 residues long. The V end lost 10 bases, the J end lost 8 bases, and 14 bases lay between the germline ends. CDR3 protein: CAIGRAREKLFF. In nucleotides, the CDR3 is TGTGCCATTGGACGGGCGCGAGAAAAACTGTTTTTT.

The chain has TRBV11-2 and TRBJ2-4; the D gene is possibly TRBD1 (6 bases). This CDR3 has 18 amino acids. Germline V gene lookup returns CDR1 SGHAT and CDR2 FQNNGV. The V end was cut by 4 bases, the J end by 2 bases, with 21 bases between. CDR3 in DNA: TGTGCCAGCAGCTACCCTGACAGGAGAGGGGGTACCAAAAACATTCAGTACTTC. It is translated as CASSYPDRRGGTKNIQYF.

The rearrangement links TRBV2 to TRBJ1-2; D unclear. Trimming removed 6 bases at V and 6 bases at J, with 14 bases between. The CDR3 consists of 13 residues. The germline CDR1 and CDR2 sequences are SNHLY and FYNNEI. CDR3 residues: CASSDLPGNGYTF. The CDR3 DNA reads TGTGCCAGCAGCGACCTCCCGGGAAATGGCTACACCTTC. Full variable domain (missing parts from reference TRBV2 and TRBJ1-2): EPEVTQTPSHQVTQMGQEVILRCVPISNHLYFYWYRQILGQKVEFLVSFYNNEISEKSEIFDDQFSVERPDGSNFTLKIRSTKLEDSAMYFCASSDLPGNGYTFGSGTRLTVV.

The genes are TRBV2 and TRBJ1-1, with D possibly being TRBD1 (6 bases). The CDR3 is 12 amino acids. Trimming took off 7 bases at V and 4 bases at J, with 10 bases between the two ends. Germline CDR1 reads SNHLY; CDR2 reads FYNNEI. The CDR3 sequence is CASIRGGTEAFF. CDR3 DNA sequence: TGTGCCAGCATTAGGGGGGGCACTGAAGCTTTCTTT. The full variable domain, rest sourced from reference TRBV2 and TRBJ1-1, is EPEVTQTPSHQVTQMGQEVILRCVPISNHLYFYWYRQILGQKVEFLVSFYNNEISEKSEIFDDQFSVERPDGSNFTLKIRSTKLEDSAMYFCASIRGGTEAFFGQGTRLTVV.

The chain joins TRBV2 to TRBJ1-6; 10 positions match TRBD1. J gave up 3 bases and V 10 bases, and 6 bases lay outside the gene matches. CDR1 and CDR2 (germline): SNHLY, FYNNEI. This CDR3 is 15 amino acids long. CDR3 coding DNA: TGTGCCACCGGGACAGGGGCAATCTATAATTCACCCCTCCACTTT. Translating it yields CATGTGAIYNSPLHF.

The gene calls are TRBV4-3 and TRBJ2-2; D remains unclear. CDR1 and CDR2 (germline): LGHNA, YSLEER. The germline V and J ends were trimmed by 4 bases and 1 base, with 7 bases remaining between them. CDR3 length: 14 amino acids. As DNA, the CDR3 is TGCGCCAGCAGCCTGTCAAAGAACACCGGGGAGCTGTTTTTT. It yields the protein CASSLSKNTGELFF.

The chain uses TRBV5-1 and TRBJ2-2; no reliable D call. Trimming pared 4 bases from V and 1 base from J, leaving 5 bases between. Germline CDR1 is SGHRS and CDR2 is YFSETQ. This CDR3 is 13 amino acids long. Written as DNA, the CDR3 is TGCGCCAGCAGCCCGGGGAACACCGGGGAGCTGTTTTTT. This codes for CASSPGNTGELFF.

This chain joins TRBV7-9 and TRBJ1-5, with D hard to call. The length of the CDR3 is 13 residues. Germline CDR1 and CDR2: SEHNR and FQNEAQ (reference sequence). Trimming took 3 bases from V and 5 from J, leaving 8 bases between them. The DNA for the CDR3 is TGTGCCAGCAGCTTTGGATTAGATCAGCCCCAGCATTTT. It codes for CASSFGLDQPQHF.

CDR3: CASSPGTALTQYF. The CDR3 DNA reads as TGTGCCAGCAGCCCTGGGACAGCTCTTACGCAGTATTTT. This sequence joins TRBV7-3 and TRBJ2-3, with TRBD1 matching over 7 bases. Germline CDR1 SGHTA, CDR2 FQGTGA. With 5 bases clipped from V and 8 bases from J, the junction kept 7 bases outside the gene matches. The length of the CDR3 is 13 residues.

V gene TRBV6-5 combines with J gene TRBJ2-7; TRBD1 is a possible D gene (5 bases). Germline CDR1 and CDR2: MNHEY and SVGAGI. The CDR3 totals 15 residues. Trimming took 0 bases from V and 6 from J, leaving 15 bases between them. The CDR3 DNA follows: TGTGCCAGCAGTTACTCTGCAGGGCAAAGGCTCGAGCAGTACTTC. Amino acids: CASSYSAGQRLEQYF.

The chain is built from TRBV11-2 and TRBJ2-5; no definite D call. Germline V gene data show CDR1 as SGHAT and CDR2 as FQNNGV. The germline V and J ends were trimmed by 1 base and 5 bases, with 14 bases remaining between them. The CDR3 has 15 residues. The CDR3: CASSLAGEPGETQYF. The CDR3 DNA is TGTGCCAGCAGCTTAGCGGGCGAACCTGGGGAGACCCAGTACTTC.

The CDR3 coding sequence is TGTGCCAGCAGTCGCGGGTGGACTGAAGCTTTCTTT. Its protein is CASSRGWTEAFF. The chain carries TRBV6-5 and TRBJ1-1; D unclear. V lost 5 bases, J lost 5 bases, and 9 bases lay in between. The germline V gene has CDR1 MNHEY and CDR2 SVGAGI. This CDR3 has 12 amino acids.

The rearrangement joins TRBV4-1 to TRBJ1-5; unclear D gene. V was cut by 0 bases and J by 0 bases, with 6 bases left in between. This CDR3 has 15 residues. The germline V gene has CDR1 MGHRA and CDR2 YSYEKL. The CDR3 sequence: CASSQDRSSNQPQHF. CDR3 DNA sequence: TGCGCCAGCAGCCAAGATCGGAGTAGCAATCAGCCCCAGCATTTT.

V is TRBV27 and J is TRBJ2-1, with D uncertain. V lost 5 bases to trimming and J lost 0 bases, with 11 bases between them. Germline values: CDR1 MNHEY, CDR2 SMNVEV (reference sequence). CDR3 length: 15 amino acids. The CDR3 is CASSKTVSSYNEQFF. CDR3 DNA sequence: TGTGCCAGCAGTAAGACGGTCAGCTCCTACAATGAGCAGTTCTTC.

The rearrangement uses TRBV5-4 and TRBJ2-5; 9 nucleotides match TRBD1. Trimming removed 4 bases from V and 1 base from J; junction bases left unmatched: 11. CDR3 length: 17 amino acids. CDR1 and CDR2 from the germline V gene are SGHNT and YYREEE (reference sequence). CDR3 loop: CASSPHSGTGRQETQYF. The CDR3 coding sequence is TGTGCCAGCAGCCCACATTCCGGGACAGGGCGCCAAGAGACCCAGTACTTC.

The chain couples TRBV15 to TRBJ2-5; D call uncertain. CDR1 and CDR2 from the germline V gene are LNHNV and YYDKDF (reference sequence). Trimming stripped 1 base from V and 3 bases from J, with 6 bases between. The CDR3 loop spans 13 amino acids. CDR3 residues: CATSRGTKETQYF. CDR3 DNA sequence: TGTGCCACCAGCAGAGGCACAAAAGAGACCCAGTACTTC.